Listed below are T cell receptor beta chains from one sample, sequenced in a study of blood T cell repertoires in COVID-19. Assay used: immunoSEQ multiplex PCR; TCRdb lists only in-frame clones, some missing. The sample shows a few hundred thousand clones, around nine tenths of them seen only once. The sequencing input was peripheral blood. The receptors were sampled from a middle-aged woman who had recovered from COVID-19. CDR3s include the opening cysteine and the closing phenylalanine or tryptophan. D genes are given only for firm matches. The size of a clone is reported for some rows only, either as once, few or many, or as a class for expanded clones.

abundance: few
d_gene: NA
j_gene: TRBJ2-7
v_gene: TRBV5-1
CDR3nt: TGCGCCAGCAGATTAGGGAGTACCTACGAGCAGTACTTC
CDR3aa: CASRLGSTYEQYF

abundance: few
d_gene: TRBD1
j_gene: TRBJ1-3
v_gene: TRBV18
CDR3nt: TGTGCCAGCTCGCAGGGGACAGGTTACACGCCGGACACCATATATTTT
CDR3aa: CASSQGTGYTPDTIYF

abundance: NA
d_gene: TRBD1
j_gene: TRBJ1-1
v_gene: TRBV18
CDR3nt: TGTGCCAGCTCACCACCGGGACAGCAGAACACTGAAGCTTTCTTT
CDR3aa: CASSPPGQQNTEAFF

abundance: NA
d_gene: TRBD2
j_gene: TRBJ2-2
v_gene: TRBV5-1
CDR3nt: TGCGCCAGCAGCGGGGCGGGGACTAGCTCCGGGGAGCTGTTTTTT
CDR3aa: CASSGAGTSSGELFF

abundance: NA
d_gene: NA
j_gene: TRBJ2-2
v_gene: TRBV7-2
CDR3nt: TGTGCCAGCAGCCCCCTGAACACCGGGGAGCTGTTTTTT
CDR3aa: CASSPLNTGELFF

abundance: NA
d_gene: TRBD2
j_gene: TRBJ2-7
v_gene: TRBV7-2
CDR3nt: TGTGCCAGCAGCCCCCGGACTAGCGGGAACCACGAGCAGTACTTC
CDR3aa: CASSPRTSGNHEQYF

abundance: NA
d_gene: NA
j_gene: TRBJ2-1
v_gene: TRBV27
CDR3nt: TGTGCCAGCAGCTTCCTAGAGAGACTCAATGAGCAGTTCTTC
CDR3aa: CASSFLERLNEQFF

abundance: once
d_gene: NA
j_gene: TRBJ1-3
v_gene: TRBV13
CDR3nt: TGTGCCAGCAGCTTAGGGTCAGGCACCTACTCTGGAAACACCATATATTTT
CDR3aa: CASSLGSGTYSGNTIYF

abundance: NA
d_gene: TRBD2
j_gene: TRBJ2-2
v_gene: TRBV6-6
CDR3nt: TGTGCCAGCGGCCCTAGCGGGATTGTGTACACCGGGGAGCTGTTTTTT
CDR3aa: CASGPSGIVYTGELFF

abundance: NA
d_gene: NA
j_gene: TRBJ2-3
v_gene: TRBV16
CDR3nt: TGTGCCAGCAGCCGGGAGGAAACAGCAGATACGCAGTATTTT
CDR3aa: CASSREETADTQYF

abundance: few
d_gene: TRBD2
j_gene: TRBJ2-2
v_gene: TRBV3-1/TRBV3-2
CDR3nt: TGTGCCAGCAGCAGGACTAGCGGATCCGGGGAGCTGTTTTTT
CDR3aa: CASSRTSGSGELFF

abundance: NA
d_gene: NA
j_gene: TRBJ2-5
v_gene: TRBV30
CDR3nt: TGTGCCTGGAGTACGGGAGAGACCCAGTACTTC
CDR3aa: CAWSTGETQYF

abundance: NA
d_gene: TRBD2
j_gene: TRBJ2-1
v_gene: TRBV28
CDR3nt: TGTGCCAGCAGTGGGGACTATTCCTACAATGAGCAGTTCTTC
CDR3aa: CASSGDYSYNEQFF

abundance: few
d_gene: TRBD2
j_gene: TRBJ2-3
v_gene: TRBV7-2
CDR3nt: TGTGCCAGCAGGGGGACTAGCGGACGCACAGATACGCAGTATTTT
CDR3aa: CASRGTSGRTDTQYF

abundance: NA
d_gene: TRBD1
j_gene: TRBJ1-2
v_gene: TRBV6-1
CDR3nt: TGTGCCAGCAGTGTAGGGACAGGGGGCTTAATCTATGGCTACACCTTC
CDR3aa: CASSVGTGGLIYGYTF

abundance: NA
d_gene: TRBD1
j_gene: TRBJ1-1
v_gene: TRBV30
CDR3nt: TGTGCCTGGATAGGACAGGGGAACCCTGAAGCTTTCTTT
CDR3aa: CAWIGQGNPEAFF

abundance: NA
d_gene: TRBD2
j_gene: TRBJ2-1
v_gene: TRBV27
CDR3nt: TGTGCCAGCAGGGGGACTAGCGGAGTCTATGAGCAGTTCTTC
CDR3aa: CASRGTSGVYEQFF

abundance: NA
d_gene: NA
j_gene: TRBJ1-1
v_gene: TRBV3-1/TRBV3-2
CDR3nt: TGTGCCAGCAGCCAAGATAAACAGCCTGAAGCTTTCTTT
CDR3aa: CASSQDKQPEAFF

abundance: NA
d_gene: NA
j_gene: TRBJ2-7
v_gene: TRBV19
CDR3nt: TGTGCCAGTAGTATAGGAGGTTACTCCTACGAGCAGTACTTC
CDR3aa: CASSIGGYSYEQYF